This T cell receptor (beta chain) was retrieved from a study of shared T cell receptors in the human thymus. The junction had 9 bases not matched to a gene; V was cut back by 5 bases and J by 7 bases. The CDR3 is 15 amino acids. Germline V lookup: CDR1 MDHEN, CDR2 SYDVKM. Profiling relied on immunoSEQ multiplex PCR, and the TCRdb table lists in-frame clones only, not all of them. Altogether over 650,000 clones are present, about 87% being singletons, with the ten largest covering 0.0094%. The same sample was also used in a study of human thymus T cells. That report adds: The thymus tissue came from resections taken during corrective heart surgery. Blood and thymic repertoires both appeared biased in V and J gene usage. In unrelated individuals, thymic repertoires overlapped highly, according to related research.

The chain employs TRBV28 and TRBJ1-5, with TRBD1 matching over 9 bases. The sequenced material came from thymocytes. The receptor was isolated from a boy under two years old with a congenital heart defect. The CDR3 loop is CASSRRDREFQPQHF. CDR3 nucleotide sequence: TGTGCCAGCAGTCGCCGGGACAGGGAATTCCAGCCCCAGCATTTT.